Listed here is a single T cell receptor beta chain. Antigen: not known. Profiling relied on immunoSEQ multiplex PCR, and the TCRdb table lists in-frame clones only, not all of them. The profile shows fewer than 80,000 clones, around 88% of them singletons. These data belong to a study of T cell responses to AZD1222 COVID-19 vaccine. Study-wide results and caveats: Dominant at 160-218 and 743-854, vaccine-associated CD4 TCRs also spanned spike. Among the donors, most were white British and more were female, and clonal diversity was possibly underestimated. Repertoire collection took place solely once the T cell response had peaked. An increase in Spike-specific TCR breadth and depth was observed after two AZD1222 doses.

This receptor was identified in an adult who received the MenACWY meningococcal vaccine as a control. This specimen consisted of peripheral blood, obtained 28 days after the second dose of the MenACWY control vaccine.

The CDR3 DNA follows: TGTGCCAGCAGTTTTCCGGACAGGGGGCAGACAGATACGCAGTATTTT. This encodes CASSFPDRGQTDTQYF. The chain links TRBV28 to TRBJ2-3, with 11 nucleotides matching TRBD1. This CDR3 has 16 residues. CDR1 is MDHEN, CDR2 SYDVKM, per germline. V lost 3 bases and J lost 3; bases outside the gene matches: 5.